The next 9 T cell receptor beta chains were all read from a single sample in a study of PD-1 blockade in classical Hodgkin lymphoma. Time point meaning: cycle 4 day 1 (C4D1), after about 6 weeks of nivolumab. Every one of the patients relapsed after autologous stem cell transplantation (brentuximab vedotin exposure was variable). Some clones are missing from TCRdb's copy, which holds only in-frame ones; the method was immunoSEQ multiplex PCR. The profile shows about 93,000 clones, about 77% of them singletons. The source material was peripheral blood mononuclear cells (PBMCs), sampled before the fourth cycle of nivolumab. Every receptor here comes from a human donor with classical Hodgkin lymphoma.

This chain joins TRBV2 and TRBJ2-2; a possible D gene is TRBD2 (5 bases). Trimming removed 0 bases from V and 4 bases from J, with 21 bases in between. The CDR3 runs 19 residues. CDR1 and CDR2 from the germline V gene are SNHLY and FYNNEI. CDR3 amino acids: CASSEARGLVVRGTGELFF. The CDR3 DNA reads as TGTGCCAGCAGTGAAGCACGGGGTCTAGTGGTTCGCGGCACCGGGGAGCTGTTTTTT.

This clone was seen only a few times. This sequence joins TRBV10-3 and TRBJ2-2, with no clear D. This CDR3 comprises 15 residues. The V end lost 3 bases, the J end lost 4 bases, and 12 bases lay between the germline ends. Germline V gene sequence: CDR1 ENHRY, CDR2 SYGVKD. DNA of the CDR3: TGTGCCATCAGTGAAAGGGCCCCGGGCACCGGGGAGCTGTTTTTT. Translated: CAISERAPGTGELFF.

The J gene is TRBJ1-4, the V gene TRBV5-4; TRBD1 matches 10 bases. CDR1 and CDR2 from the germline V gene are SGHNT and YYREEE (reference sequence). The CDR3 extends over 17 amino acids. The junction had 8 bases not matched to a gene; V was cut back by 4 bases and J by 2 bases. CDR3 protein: CASSPTGTGVTNEKLFF. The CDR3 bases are TGTGCCAGCAGCCCAACGGGGACAGGGGTTACTAATGAAAAACTGTTTTTT.

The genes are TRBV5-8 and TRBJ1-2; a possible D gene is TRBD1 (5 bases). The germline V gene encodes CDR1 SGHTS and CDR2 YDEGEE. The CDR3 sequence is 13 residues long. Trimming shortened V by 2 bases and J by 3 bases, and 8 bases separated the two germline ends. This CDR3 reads CASSFWGDYGYTF. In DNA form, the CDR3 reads TGTGCCAGCAGCTTTTGGGGGGACTATGGCTACACCTTC.

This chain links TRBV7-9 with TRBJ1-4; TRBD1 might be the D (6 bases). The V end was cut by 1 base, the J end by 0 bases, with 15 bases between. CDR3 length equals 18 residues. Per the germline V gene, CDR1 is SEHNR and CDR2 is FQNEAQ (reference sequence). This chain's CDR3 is CASSLDQGLGATNEKLFF. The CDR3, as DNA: TGTGCCAGCAGCTTAGATCAGGGGTTGGGAGCAACTAATGAAAAACTGTTTTTT.

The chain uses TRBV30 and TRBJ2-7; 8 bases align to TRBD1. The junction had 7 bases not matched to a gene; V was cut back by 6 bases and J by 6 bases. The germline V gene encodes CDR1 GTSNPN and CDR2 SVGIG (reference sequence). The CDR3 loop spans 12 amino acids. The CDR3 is CACGQGRGEQYF. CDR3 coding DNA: TGTGCCTGTGGACAGGGACGGGGCGAGCAGTACTTC. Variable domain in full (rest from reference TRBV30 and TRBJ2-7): SQTIHQWPATLVQPVGSPLSLECTVEGTSNPNLYWYRQAAGRGLQLLFYSVGIGQISSEVPQNLSASRPQDRQFILSSKKLLLSDSGFYLCACGQGRGEQYFGPGTRLTVT.

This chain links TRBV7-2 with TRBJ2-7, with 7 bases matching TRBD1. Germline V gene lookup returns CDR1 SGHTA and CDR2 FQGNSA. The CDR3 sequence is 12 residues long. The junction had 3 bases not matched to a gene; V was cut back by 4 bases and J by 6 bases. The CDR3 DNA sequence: TGTGCCAGCAGCTACTCAGGGGGCGAGCAGTACTTC. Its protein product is CASSYSGGEQYF.

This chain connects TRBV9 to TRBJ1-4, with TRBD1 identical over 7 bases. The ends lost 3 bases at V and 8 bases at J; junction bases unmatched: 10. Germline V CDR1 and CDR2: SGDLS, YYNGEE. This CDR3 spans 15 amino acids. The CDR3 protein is CASSENSGGREKLFF. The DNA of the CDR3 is TGTGCCAGCAGCGAAAACTCAGGGGGTAGGGAAAAACTGTTTTTT. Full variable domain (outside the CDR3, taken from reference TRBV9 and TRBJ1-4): DSGVTQTPKHLITATGQRVTLRCSPRSGDLSVYWYQQSLDQGLQFLIQYYNGEERAKGNILERFSAQQFPDLHSELNLSSLELGDSALYFCASSENSGGREKLFFGSGTQLSVL.

CDR3 in DNA: TGTGCCAGCAGCTTAGGGCTTGTTCTGAACACTGAAGCTTTCTTT. This encodes CASSLGLVLNTEAFF. The chain uses TRBV7-2 and TRBJ1-1; D gene ambiguous. Germline assignment: CDR1 SGHTA and CDR2 FQGNSA. The CDR3 is 15 amino acids. Trimming left V 1 base short and J 0 bases short, with 9 bases between.